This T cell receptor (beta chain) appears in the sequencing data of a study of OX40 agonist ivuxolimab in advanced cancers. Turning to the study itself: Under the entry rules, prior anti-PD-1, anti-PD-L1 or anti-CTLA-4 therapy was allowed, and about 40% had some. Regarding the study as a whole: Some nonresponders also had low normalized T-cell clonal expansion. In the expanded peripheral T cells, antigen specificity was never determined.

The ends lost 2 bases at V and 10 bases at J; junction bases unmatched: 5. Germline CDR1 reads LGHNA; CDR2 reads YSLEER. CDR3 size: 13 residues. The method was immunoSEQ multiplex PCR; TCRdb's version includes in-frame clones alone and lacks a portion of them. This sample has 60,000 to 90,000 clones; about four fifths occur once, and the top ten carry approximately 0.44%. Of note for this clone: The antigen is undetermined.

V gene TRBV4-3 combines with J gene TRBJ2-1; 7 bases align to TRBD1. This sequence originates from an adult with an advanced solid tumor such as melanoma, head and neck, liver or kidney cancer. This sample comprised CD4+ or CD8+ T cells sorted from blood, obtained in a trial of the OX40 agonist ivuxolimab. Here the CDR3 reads CASSQRKGQEQFF. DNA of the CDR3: TGCGCCAGCAGCCAAAGAAAGGGACAGGAGCAGTTCTTC.